The 29 T cell receptor beta chains below come from one sample, sequenced in a study of blood T cell repertoires in COVID-19. TCRdb's copy holds only in-frame clones and misses some; the assay was immunoSEQ multiplex PCR. The repertoire includes 210,000 or so clones, around 80% of them detected once, and around 7% sits in the top ten. Sequencing was carried out using PBMCs or T cells enriched from blood (not recorded which). Receptor source: a woman aged 40 to 50 with acute COVID-19.

The gene calls are TRBV30 and TRBJ1-5; weak D call: TRBD1 (5 bases). The CDR3 is 15 amino acids. V gave up 0 bases and J gave up 2 bases, with 11 bases separating them. CDR1 is GTSNPN and CDR2 is SVGIG in the germline V gene (reference sequence). In nucleotides, the CDR3 is TGTGCCTGGAGTGTAGGGGCGCTGGGCAATCAGCCCCAGCATTTT. It is translated as CAWSVGALGNQPQHF.

The chain carries TRBV5-3 and TRBJ2-1; 10 bases agree with TRBD2. TRBV5-3 is an ORF, with its function uncertain. This CDR3 region has 18 residues. V lost 0 bases, J lost 3 bases, and 9 bases stayed unmatched. The CDR3 loop reads CARSLVLAGGLGYNEQFF. The CDR3 nucleotides read TGTGCCAGAAGCTTGGTGTTAGCGGGAGGATTAGGCTACAATGAGCAGTTCTTC.

In this sample, this clone turned up a few times. This chain joins TRBV6-2 or TRBV6-3 and TRBJ2-7, with 7 bases identical to TRBD1. Per germline, CDR1 MNHEY and CDR2 SVGEGT. This CDR3 comprises 15 residues. The junction had 4 bases not matched to a gene; V was cut back by 2 bases and J by 0 bases. The CDR3 nucleotides are TGTGCCAGCAGTTACAGGGGGCCTAGCTCCTACGAGCAGTACTTC. As protein: CASSYRGPSSYEQYF.

The J gene is TRBJ2-7, the V gene TRBV5-7, with 8 bases fitting TRBD1. TRBV5-7 is given ORF status, its function remaining uncertain. V shed 8 bases, J shed 2 bases, and the junction held 9 bases outside the gene matches. This CDR3 region has 14 residues. The CDR3 loop is CASSTGTGTYEQYF. DNA for the CDR3: TGTGCCAGTTCCACCGGGACAGGTACCTACGAGCAGTACTTC.

The chain couples TRBV9 to TRBJ1-5; 7 bases match TRBD1. This CDR3 is built from 18 residues. From germline, CDR1 is SGDLS and CDR2 YYNGEE. J gave up 3 bases and V 3 bases, and 15 bases lay outside the gene matches. The CDR3 region is CASSAQLDLGQINQPQHF. For the CDR3, the DNA is TGTGCCAGCAGCGCACAGCTAGATCTGGGACAGATCAATCAGCCCCAGCATTTT.

This chain connects TRBV7-9 to TRBJ1-6; D perhaps matches TRBD1 (6 bases). CDR1 is SEHNR and CDR2 is FQNEAQ in the germline V gene (reference sequence). Trimming left V 5 bases short and J 10 bases short, with 18 bases between. The CDR3 has 15 amino acids. The CDR3 loop reads CASSPIGGAESPLHF. The CDR3 bases are TGTGCCAGCAGCCCGATTGGGGGGGCAGAATCACCCCTCCACTTT.

This clone was observed a handful of times. The chain couples TRBV2 to TRBJ1-6; 10 bases line up with TRBD1. CDR3 length: 19 residues. CDR1 is SNHLY and CDR2 is FYNNEI in the germline V gene. The junction had 11 bases not matched to a gene; V was cut back by 1 base and J by 5 bases. The CDR3 sequence is CASSEETPGTGVHNSPLHF. The CDR3 nucleotides read TGTGCCAGCAGTGAAGAAACACCCGGGACAGGGGTCCATAATTCACCCCTCCACTTT.

The rearrangement joins TRBV19 to TRBJ2-6; weak D call: TRBD1 (5 bases). Deletions cut 5 bases from V and 0 bases from J, with 11 bases between. This CDR3 is 16 amino acids long. Germline-derived CDR1 and CDR2 are LNHDA and SQIVND (reference sequence). In DNA form, the CDR3 reads TGTGCCAGTAGTGCCGAGACAGACTCTGGGGCCAACGTCCTGACTTTC. Amino acid sequence: CASSAETDSGANVLTF.

This clone came up once. The chain joins TRBV7-9 to TRBJ1-4; 8 positions match TRBD1. V trimming: 2 bases; J trimming: 5 bases; junction bases outside the gene matches: 1. CDR1 SEHNR and CDR2 FQNEAQ come from the germline V gene (reference sequence). The CDR3 is 14 residues long. CDR3 residues: CASSLRTGNEKLFF. The CDR3 DNA follows: TGTGCCAGCAGCTTAAGGACAGGGAATGAAAAACTGTTTTTT. The entire variable domain, with the rest obtained from reference TRBV7-9 and TRBJ1-4, is as follows: DTGVSQNPRHKITKRGQNVTFRCDPISEHNRLYWYRQTLGQGPEFLTYFQNEAQLEKSRLLSDRFSAERPKGSFSTLEIQRTEQGDSAMYLCASSLRTGNEKLFFGSGTQLSVL.

V and J are TRBV11-2 and TRBJ1-3; the match to TRBD1 covers 7 bases. Germline assignment: CDR1 SGHAT and CDR2 FQNNGV. The CDR3 is 16 residues long. The V segment lost 5 bases and the J segment 0 bases; nucleotides outside the gene matches: 7. CDR3 sequence reads: CASSMSGTVSGNTIYF. The CDR3 coding sequence is TGTGCCAGCAGCATGTCCGGGACAGTCTCTGGAAACACCATATATTTT.

The chain employs TRBV24-1 and TRBJ2-7, with D possibly TRBD2 on 6 matching bases. V was shortened by 2 bases and J by 5 bases, with 24 bases between the two germline ends. This CDR3 comprises 18 residues. CDR1 and CDR2 from the germline V gene are KGHDR and SFDVKD. The CDR3 protein is CATSDSSAGWRTPNEQYF. CDR3 DNA sequence: TGTGCCACCAGTGATTCATCGGCGGGGTGGAGAACCCCCAACGAGCAGTACTTC.

The chain has TRBV27 and TRBJ1-2; 8 bases match TRBD1. This CDR3 is built from 15 residues. Trimming removed 4 bases from V and 1 base from J; junction bases left unmatched: 5. The germline CDR1 and CDR2 sequences are MNHEY and SMNVEV (reference sequence). The DNA of the CDR3 is TGTGCCAGCAGTTCGGCCGGACAGGGTAACTATGGCTACACCTTC. This sequence encodes CASSSAGQGNYGYTF.

This clone came up a few times. Within the sample, other DNA sequences also encode this same CDR3. The V call is TRBV30, the J call TRBJ1-6, with D possibly TRBD1 on 5 matching bases. This CDR3 is built from 14 residues. CDR1 GTSNPN and CDR2 SVGIG come from the germline V gene (reference sequence). The V end lost 0 bases, the J end lost 9 bases, and 12 bases lay between the germline ends. The CDR3, as DNA: TGTGCCTGGAGTGTACAAGGGGTGGGTTCACCCCTCCACTTT. Amino acid sequence: CAWSVQGVGSPLHF.

The V call is TRBV28, the J call TRBJ2-5, with TRBD1 as a possible D gene (6 bases). This CDR3 is built from 16 residues. Per germline, CDR1 MDHEN and CDR2 SYDVKM. Between the trimmed V and J ends, which lost 6 bases and 4 bases, there was a span of 21 bases. The chain's CDR3 is CASSLQGSLGRETQYF. Here the CDR3 DNA reads TGTGCCAGCAGCTTACAGGGTTCGCTGGGGCGAGAGACCCAGTACTTC.

The chain links TRBV7-3 to TRBJ2-1; 9 nucleotides agree with TRBD2. Germline trimming cut 5 bases from V and 5 bases from J; bases unmatched to any gene: 7. The CDR3 extends over 15 amino acids. Germline V lookup: CDR1 SGHTA, CDR2 FQGTGA. The CDR3 DNA sequence: TGTGCCAGCAGCCAGCGGGAGGTGCTCAACAATGAGCAGTTCTTC. As protein: CASSQREVLNNEQFF.

The rearrangement joins TRBV5-4 to TRBJ2-3; D gene unclear. The V and J ends lost 6 bases and 2 bases respectively, with 19 bases between them. The CDR3 is 16 residues long. Germline values: CDR1 SGHNT, CDR2 YYREEE (reference sequence). The CDR3 sequence is CASMAPDSRNTDTQYF. In nucleotides, the CDR3 is TGTGCCAGCATGGCCCCCGACTCTAGGAACACAGATACGCAGTATTTT.

V gene TRBV5-6 combines with J gene TRBJ1-1; no firm D call. This CDR3 spans 12 amino acids. V was cut by 0 bases and J by 7 bases, with 7 bases left in between. The V gene's germline CDR1 is SGHDT and CDR2 YYEEEE. This CDR3 is CASSLDPGEAFF. The CDR3 nucleotides read TGTGCCAGCAGCTTGGATCCGGGTGAAGCTTTCTTT.

The V and J genes are TRBV14 and TRBJ2-5, with 9 bases identical to TRBD1. Germline trimming cut 0 bases from V and 3 bases from J; bases unmatched to any gene: 2. Germline assignment: CDR1 SGHDN and CDR2 FVKESK. CDR3 size: 15 residues. As DNA, the CDR3 is TGTGCCAGCAGCCAAGAGCGGACAGGGGAAGAGACCCAGTACTTC. Residues: CASSQERTGEETQYF. The variable domain in full, completed from reference TRBV14 and TRBJ2-5, reads EAGVTQFPSHSVIEKGQTVTLRCDPISGHDNLYWYRRVMGKEIKFLLHFVKESKQDESGMPNNRFLAERTGGTYSTLKVQPAELEDSGVYFCASSQERTGEETQYFGPGTRLLVL.

The chain couples TRBV10-3 to TRBJ2-6, with unresolved D. Trimming pared 11 bases from V and 0 bases from J, leaving 11 bases between. Germline CDR1 is ENHRY and CDR2 is SYGVKD. This CDR3 comprises 14 residues. CDR3 region: CASRPSSGANVLTF. DNA for the CDR3: TGTGCCTCCAGACCTAGCTCTGGGGCCAACGTCCTGACTTTC.

This chain connects TRBV5-1 to TRBJ1-5; D not certain. Germline CDR1 is SGHRS and CDR2 is YFSETQ. V lost 0 bases to trimming and J lost 7 bases, with 8 bases between them. This CDR3 is 13 amino acids long. The chain's CDR3 is CASSLGSSQPQHF. The CDR3 nucleotides are TGCGCCAGCAGCTTGGGGAGCTCCCAGCCCCAGCATTTT. Full variable domain (rest looked up from reference TRBV5-1 and TRBJ1-5): KAGVTQTPRYLIKTRGQQVTLSCSPISGHRSVSWYQQTPGQGLQFLFEYFSETQRNKGNFPGRFSGRQFSNSRSEMNVSTLELGDSALYLCASSLGSSQPQHFGDGTRLSIL.

The chain couples TRBV12-3 or TRBV12-4 to TRBJ1-1; possible D gene TRBD1, 6 bases. Trimming took off 3 bases at V and 10 bases at J, with 15 bases between the two ends. This CDR3 is built from 13 residues. CDR3 sequence: CASSFPGVRRAFF. CDR3 nucleotides: TGTGCCAGCAGTTTTCCAGGGGTGAGGAGAGCTTTCTTT.

J is TRBJ1-4 and V is TRBV28; 9 bases align to TRBD1. Losses at the gene ends were 1 base for V and 7 bases for J; bases not matched to a gene: 19. The CDR3 covers 20 residues. The V gene's germline CDR1 is MDHEN and CDR2 SYDVKM. The CDR3 coding sequence is TGTGCCAGCAGTTTATACCCGCCACGTGGGGACAGGGTAGGACGTGAAAAACTGTTTTTT. This gives the protein CASSLYPPRGDRVGREKLFF. The entire variable domain, with the rest obtained from reference TRBV28 and TRBJ1-4, is as follows: DVKVTQSSRYLVKRTGEKVFLECVQDMDHENMFWYRQDPGLGLRLIYFSYDVKMKEKGDIPEGYSVSREKKERFSLILESASTNQTSMYLCASSLYPPRGDRVGREKLFFGSGTQLSVL.

The V call is TRBV6-5, the J call TRBJ2-7; TRBD2 aligns across 7 bases. Germline assignment: CDR1 MNHEY and CDR2 SVGAGI. CDR3 size: 13 residues. V shed 10 bases and J 4 bases; nucleotides not matched to a gene: 10. The CDR3 DNA follows: TGTGCCATCTCGTCCGGGGGAGGGTACGAGCAGTACTTC. Its protein is CAISSGGGYEQYF.

The chain couples TRBV21-1 to TRBJ2-7; TRBD1 is the table's D call, not checked against the DNA. TRBV21-1 is a pseudogene locus. The CDR3 has 17 amino acids. This chain's CDR3 is CASSKVDRGQGPYEQYF. CDR3 nucleotide sequence: TGTGCCAGCAGCAAAGTCGATCGGGGACAGGGTCCCTACGAGCAGTACTTC.

This sequence joins TRBV3-1 (or the pseudogene TRBV3-2) and TRBJ2-1; D is perhaps TRBD2 (5 bases). V was cut by 1 base and J by 0 bases, with 13 bases left in between. This CDR3 has 17 amino acids. Germline-derived CDR1 and CDR2 are LGHDT and YNNKEL (reference sequence). The CDR3 sequence: CASSQGFRGSSYNEQFF. The CDR3 DNA reads TGTGCCAGCAGCCAAGGGTTCCGAGGGAGCTCCTACAATGAGCAGTTCTTC.

V gene TRBV5-1 combines with J gene TRBJ2-1; a weak D match, TRBD2 (5 bases). This CDR3 has 17 amino acids. V was clipped by 2 bases and J by 0 bases, with 15 bases between them. Germline CDR1 and CDR2: SGHRS and YFSETQ. Written as DNA, the CDR3 is TGCGCCAGCAGCTTATCGGGAACTCCCAACTCCTACAATGAGCAGTTCTTC. Translated, it gives CASSLSGTPNSYNEQFF.

CDR3 nucleotides: TGTGCCAGCAGCCAAGGAGGCTCTGGAAACACCATATATTTT. Protein product: CASSQGGSGNTIYF. V is TRBV3-1 (or the pseudogene TRBV3-2) and J is TRBJ1-3; D is ambiguous. V was pared by 1 base and J by 0 bases, with 4 bases between. CDR3 length equals 14 residues. Germline lookup yields CDR1 LGHDT and CDR2 YNNKEL (reference sequence).

The chain joins TRBV5-4 to TRBJ2-1, with a possible D match to TRBD2 (7 bases). CDR1 SGHNT and CDR2 YYREEE come from the germline V gene (reference sequence). Trimming pared 4 bases from V and 13 bases from J, leaving 27 bases between. CDR3 length: 16 amino acids. The CDR3, as DNA: TGTGCCAGCAGCCCTCTAGGGGGGGAGATGGGCTACTACCAGTTCTTC. Translating gives CASSPLGGEMGYYQFF. The whole variable domain, remainder taken from reference TRBV5-4 and TRBJ2-1, is ETGVTQSPTHLIKTRGQQVTLRCSSQSGHNTVSWYQQALGQGPQFIFQYYREEENGRGNFPPRFSGLQFPNYSSELNVNALELDDSALYLCASSPLGGEMGYYQFFGPGTRLTVL.

This chain joins TRBV2 and TRBJ2-5, with a weak D call TRBD1 (6 bases). Germline V gene lookup returns CDR1 SNHLY and CDR2 FYNNEI. This CDR3 is built from 13 residues. Trimming stripped 9 bases from V and 1 base from J, with 12 bases between. The CDR3 sequence is CASLWGRQETQYF. DNA for the CDR3: TGTGCCAGTTTATGGGGGCGCCAAGAGACCCAGTACTTC.